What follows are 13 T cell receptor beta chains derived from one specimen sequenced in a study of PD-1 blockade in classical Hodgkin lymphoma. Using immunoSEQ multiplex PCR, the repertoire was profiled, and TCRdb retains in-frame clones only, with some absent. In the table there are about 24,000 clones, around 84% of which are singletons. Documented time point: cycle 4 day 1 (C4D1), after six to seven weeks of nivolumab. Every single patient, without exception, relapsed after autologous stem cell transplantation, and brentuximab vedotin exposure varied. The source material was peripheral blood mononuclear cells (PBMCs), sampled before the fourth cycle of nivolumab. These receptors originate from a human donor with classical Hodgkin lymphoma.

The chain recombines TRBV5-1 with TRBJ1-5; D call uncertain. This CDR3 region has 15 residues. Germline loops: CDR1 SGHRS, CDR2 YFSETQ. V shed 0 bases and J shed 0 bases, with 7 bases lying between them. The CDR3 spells CASSLEGYSNQPQHF. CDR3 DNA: TGCGCCAGCAGCTTGGAGGGCTATAGCAATCAGCCCCAGCATTTT.

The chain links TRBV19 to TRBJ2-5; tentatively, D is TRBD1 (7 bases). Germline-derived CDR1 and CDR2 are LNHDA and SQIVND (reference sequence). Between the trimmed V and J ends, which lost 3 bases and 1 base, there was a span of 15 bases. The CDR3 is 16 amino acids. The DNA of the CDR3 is TGTGCCAGTAGTATCGCGCACAGGGGAGGCCAAGAGACCCAGTACTTC. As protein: CASSIAHRGGQETQYF.

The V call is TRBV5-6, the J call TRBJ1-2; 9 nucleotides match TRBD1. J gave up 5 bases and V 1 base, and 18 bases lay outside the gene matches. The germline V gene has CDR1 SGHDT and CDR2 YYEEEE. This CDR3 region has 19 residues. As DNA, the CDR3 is TGTGCCAGCAGCTTGTTTCCCGGGACAGGGTGGCTAATTCGTTATGGCTACACCTTC. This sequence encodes CASSLFPGTGWLIRYGYTF.

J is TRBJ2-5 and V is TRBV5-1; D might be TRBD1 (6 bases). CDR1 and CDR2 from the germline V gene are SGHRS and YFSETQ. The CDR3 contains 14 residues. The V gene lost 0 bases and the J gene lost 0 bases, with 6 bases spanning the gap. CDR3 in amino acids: CASSLGGHQETQYF. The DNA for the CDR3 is TGCGCCAGCAGCTTGGGGGGGCACCAAGAGACCCAGTACTTC.

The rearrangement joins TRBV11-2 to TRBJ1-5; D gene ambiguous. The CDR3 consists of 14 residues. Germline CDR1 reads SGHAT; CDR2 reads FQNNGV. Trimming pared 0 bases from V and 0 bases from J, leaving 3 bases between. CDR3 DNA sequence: TGTGCCAGCAGCTTAGAGTATAGCAATCAGCCCCAGCATTTT. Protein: CASSLEYSNQPQHF.

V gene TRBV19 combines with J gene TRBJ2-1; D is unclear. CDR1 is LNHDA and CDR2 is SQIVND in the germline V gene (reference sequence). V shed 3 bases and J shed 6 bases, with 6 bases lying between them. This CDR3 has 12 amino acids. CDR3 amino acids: CASSMWSNEQFF. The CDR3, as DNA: TGTGCCAGTAGTATGTGGAGCAATGAGCAGTTCTTC.

The CDR3 is CASSLGGSGELFF. As DNA, the CDR3 is TGTGCCAGCAGTTTGGGGGGATCAGGGGAGCTGTTTTTT. The V call is TRBV2, the J call TRBJ2-2, with TRBD2 as a possible D gene (6 bases). This CDR3 has 13 amino acids. V was cut by 5 bases and J by 8 bases, with 12 bases left in between. The V gene's germline CDR1 is SNHLY and CDR2 FYNNEI.

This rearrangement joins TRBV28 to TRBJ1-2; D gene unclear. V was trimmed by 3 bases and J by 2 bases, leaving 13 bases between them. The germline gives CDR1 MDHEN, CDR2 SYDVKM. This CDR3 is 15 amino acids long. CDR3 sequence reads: CASSLTNRPNYGYTF. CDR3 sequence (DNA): TGTGCCAGCAGTTTGACCAATCGACCCAACTATGGCTACACCTTC.

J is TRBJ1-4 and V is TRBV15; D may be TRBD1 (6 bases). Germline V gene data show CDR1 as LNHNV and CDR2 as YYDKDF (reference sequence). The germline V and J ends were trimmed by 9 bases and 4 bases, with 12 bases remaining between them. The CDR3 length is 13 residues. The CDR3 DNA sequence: TGTGCCACAGAGACAGGCCTTAATGAAAAACTGTTTTTT. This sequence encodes CATETGLNEKLFF.

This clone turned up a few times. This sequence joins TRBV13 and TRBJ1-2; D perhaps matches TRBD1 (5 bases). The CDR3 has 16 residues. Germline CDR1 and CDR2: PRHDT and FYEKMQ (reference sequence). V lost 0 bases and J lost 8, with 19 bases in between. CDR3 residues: CASSLGSTRGRRGYTF. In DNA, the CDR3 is TGTGCCAGCAGCTTAGGGAGTACGAGGGGTCGCCGGGGCTACACCTTC. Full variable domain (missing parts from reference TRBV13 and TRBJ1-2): AAGVIQSPRHLIKEKRETATLKCYPIPRHDTVYWYQQGPGQDPQFLISFYEKMQSDKGSIPDRFSAQQFSDYHSELNMSSLELGDSALYFCASSLGSTRGRRGYTFGSGTRLTVV.

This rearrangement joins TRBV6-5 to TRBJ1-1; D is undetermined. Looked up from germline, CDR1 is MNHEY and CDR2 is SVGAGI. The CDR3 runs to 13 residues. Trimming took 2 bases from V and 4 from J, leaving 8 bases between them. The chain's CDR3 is CASSYGGSTEAFF. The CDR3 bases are TGTGCCAGCAGTTACGGAGGGTCCACTGAAGCTTTCTTT.

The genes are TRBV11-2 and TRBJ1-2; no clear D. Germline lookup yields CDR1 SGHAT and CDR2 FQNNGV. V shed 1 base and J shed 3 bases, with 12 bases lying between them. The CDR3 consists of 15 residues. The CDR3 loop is CASSLVAASYYGYTF. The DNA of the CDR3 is TGTGCCAGCAGCTTAGTGGCAGCTTCTTACTATGGCTACACCTTC.

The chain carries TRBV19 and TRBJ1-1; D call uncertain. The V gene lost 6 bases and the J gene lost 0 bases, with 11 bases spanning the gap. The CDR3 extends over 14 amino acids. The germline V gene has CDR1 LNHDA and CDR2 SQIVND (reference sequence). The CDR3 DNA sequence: TGTGCCAGTAGGGGCAGCATCATGAACACTGAAGCTTTCTTT. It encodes CASRGSIMNTEAFF.